Given below is one TCR beta chain in context. Its matching antigen is unknown. 5'RACE primed at constant segments yielded TCR alpha and TCR beta cDNA libraries bearing sample barcodes and UMIs. TCRdb re-called the 5' RACE reads with MiXCR, one entry per CDR3 protein. The data hold about 350,000 distinct CDR3 sequences, with around 13% observed a single time. This record belongs to a study of T-cell memory formation after mild COVID-19. Study observations and caveats: Detection of some responders pre-infection suggested pre-existing cross-reactive memory T cells participated. Clones contracting day 15 to 85 were balanced CD4/CD8; later expanders leaned CD4+.

This sequence originates from a man between 18 and 29 years old who had mild COVID-19 (a few samples of this study predate the infection). Cell type and time point are not known. Sequencing was performed on PBMCs or a T cell subset sorted from them (not recorded which).

The CDR3 sequence is CASSLPGVSDTQYF. DNA of the CDR3: TGTGCCAGCAGCTTACCGGGGGTATCGGATACGCAGTATTTT. The genes are TRBV5-6 and TRBJ2-3, with D possibly being TRBD2 (6 bases). Germline CDR1 reads SGHDT; CDR2 reads YYEEEE. The CDR3 spans 14 residues. V lost 2 bases, J lost 6 bases, and 13 bases lay in between.